These 28 T cell receptor beta chains share one sample of origin, sequenced in a study of T cell repertoires in cytomegalovirus infection. Antigen specificity for these receptors is unknown. TCRdb called the reads again in MiXCR, with one record for every CDR3 protein. The repertoire holds roughly 920,000 distinct CDR3 sequences, with more than 25% as singletons. Source: cultured CD8+ T cells from PBMCs, taken from culture after CMV antigen stimulation. Receptors were obtained from a human donor in good health (CMV status not recorded). Some clones in this sample may be carry-over from other donors' samples.

This clonotype was observed a single time. The chain combines TRBV24-1 with TRBJ2-6; D gene uncertain. CDR1 and CDR2 (germline): KGHDR, SFDVKD. The CDR3 has 16 amino acids. V was clipped by 2 bases and J by 3 bases, with 10 bases between them. The CDR3 spells CATSDSRTFGANVLTF. The CDR3 DNA reads as TGTGCCACCAGTGATTCGAGGACCTTTGGGGCCAACGTCCTGACTTTC.

This clonotype was seen a few times. The chain links TRBV12-3 or TRBV12-4 to TRBJ2-7, with D possibly matching TRBD1 (6 bases). This CDR3 comprises 16 residues. V lost 2 bases to trimming and J lost 4 bases, with 18 bases between them. This CDR3 is CASSLSPGQYRYEQYF. The CDR3 DNA sequence: TGTGCCAGCAGTTTAAGCCCCGGACAGTATAGGTACGAGCAGTACTTC.

This clonotype was seen a few times. The J gene is TRBJ2-6, the V gene TRBV7-9, with TRBD1 matching 9 bases. With V trimmed by 1 base and J by 4 bases, 14 bases remained unmatched. CDR1 is SEHNR, CDR2 FQNEAQ, per germline (reference sequence). This CDR3 has 20 amino acids. In DNA form, the CDR3 reads TGTGCCAGCAGCTTAGATCGATTGGGACAGGGCTTGAGAGGGGCCAACGTCCTGACTTTC. Amino acid sequence: CASSLDRLGQGLRGANVLTF. The full variable domain, its missing parts supplied by reference TRBV7-9 and TRBJ2-6, is DTGVSQNPRHKITKRGQNVTFRCDPISEHNRLYWYRQTLGQGPEFLTYFQNEAQLEKSRLLSDRFSAERPKGSFSTLEIQRTEQGDSAMYLCASSLDRLGQGLRGANVLTFGAGSRLTVL.

The sample holds many counts of this clonotype. The V and J genes are TRBV6-5 and TRBJ2-3; 8 bases line up with TRBD2. V dropped 0 bases and J dropped 8; count of bases not matched to a gene: 13. Germline CDR1 reads MNHEY; CDR2 reads SVGAGI. This CDR3 is 17 amino acids long. The CDR3 sequence is CASSYSTLAGGMGTQYF. The CDR3 nucleotides are TGTGCCAGCAGTTACTCGACGTTGGCGGGGGGCATGGGTACGCAGTATTTT.

This chain uses TRBV5-1 with TRBJ2-3, with 9 bases fitting TRBD1. CDR3 length: 15 residues. CDR1 and CDR2 (germline): SGHRS, YFSETQ. After removal of 2 bases from V and 4 bases from J, the junction contained 5 bases not matched to a gene. The chain's CDR3 is CASSFDRGFADTQYF. Here the CDR3 DNA reads TGCGCCAGCAGCTTCGACAGGGGGTTCGCAGATACGCAGTATTTT.

The chain recombines TRBV25-1 with TRBJ1-2; 7 nucleotides match TRBD1. The CDR3 runs to 15 residues. Germline values: CDR1 MGHDK, CDR2 SYGVNS. V shed 3 bases and J 7 bases; nucleotides not matched to a gene: 11. DNA for the CDR3: TGTGCCAGCAGTGATTTCAGGGACAGCCTCTTTGGCTACACCTTC. Encoded protein: CASSDFRDSLFGYTF.

The table lists this clonotype with a few counts. The chain has TRBV4-1 and TRBJ1-5, with D possibly matching TRBD1 (5 bases). CDR1 is MGHRA and CDR2 is YSYEKL in the germline V gene. The V and J ends lost 0 bases and 7 bases respectively, with 13 bases between them. The CDR3 length is 15 residues. The CDR3 nucleotides are TGCGCCAGCAGCCAAGAGGAAGGGGTCGGGCAGCCCCAGCATTTT. It codes for CASSQEEGVGQPQHF.

This clonotype was seen many times. The rearrangement uses TRBV7-8 and TRBJ1-5; D gene unclear. This CDR3 comprises 14 residues. Germline values: CDR1 SGHVS, CDR2 FQNEAQ. Trimming cost V 4 bases and J 0 bases, with 7 bases left between them. The chain's CDR3 is CASSSDYSNQPQHF. The CDR3 DNA sequence: TGTGCCAGCAGCTCAGACTATAGCAATCAGCCCCAGCATTTT.

The chain joins TRBV20-1 to TRBJ1-5; tentative D call: TRBD1 (5 bases). The CDR3 totals 15 residues. The germline V and J ends were trimmed by 0 bases and 3 bases, with 12 bases remaining between them. Germline V CDR1 and CDR2: DFQATT, SNEGSKA (reference sequence). CDR3 nucleotide sequence: TGCAGTGCTAGAGATCCCAGGGAACCCAATCAGCCCCAGCATTTT. Protein product: CSARDPREPNQPQHF.

This clonotype appeared once. The chain employs TRBV6-5 and TRBJ2-3; D unresolved. Per germline, CDR1 MNHEY and CDR2 SVGAGI. The CDR3 consists of 15 residues. V was clipped by 0 bases and J by 2 bases, with 9 bases between them. The CDR3 is CASSYSGVYTDTQYF. The CDR3 DNA follows: TGTGCCAGCAGTTACTCGGGCGTATACACAGATACGCAGTATTTT.

The genes are TRBV29-1 and TRBJ1-1, with D possibly TRBD1 on 6 matching bases. In germline, CDR1 is SQVTM, CDR2 ANQGSEA. The germline V and J ends were trimmed by 3 bases and 4 bases, with 15 bases remaining between them. CDR3 size: 14 residues. The CDR3 DNA follows: TGCAGCGTTGACCACAGGGAGGCGCGCACTGAAGCTTTCTTT. Amino acids: CSVDHREARTEAFF.

This chain connects TRBV20-1 to TRBJ1-4; tentatively, D is TRBD1 (6 bases). V dropped 4 bases and J dropped 0 bases, with 30 bases sitting between them. Germline V gives CDR1 DFQATT, CDR2 SNEGSKA (reference sequence). This CDR3 comprises 21 residues. The CDR3, as DNA: TGCAGTGCTATCGTCTCGGGGGCTCGGGGTCTTTTGCTGGCAACTAATGAAAAACTGTTTTTT. Amino acids: CSAIVSGARGLLLATNEKLFF.

This chain connects TRBV12-3 or TRBV12-4 to TRBJ2-1, with 7 bases aligning to TRBD2. After removal of 7 bases from V and 9 bases from J, the junction contained 12 bases not matched to a gene. This CDR3 is built from 14 residues. The CDR3: CASTRWGTNPEQFF. DNA of the CDR3: TGTGCCAGCACTCGGTGGGGGACTAACCCTGAGCAGTTCTTC.

This clonotype came up a few times. The V call is TRBV29-1, the J call TRBJ1-1, with D unclear. In germline, CDR1 is SQVTM, CDR2 ANQGSEA. The V gene lost 6 bases and the J gene lost 5 bases, with 13 bases spanning the gap. The CDR3 spans 12 residues. CDR3 residues: CSVQATGTEAFF. In DNA form, the CDR3 reads TGCAGCGTGCAGGCTACGGGGACTGAAGCTTTCTTT.

V and J are TRBV7-6 and TRBJ2-5; a weak D match, TRBD2 (5 bases). Per the germline V gene, CDR1 is SGHVS and CDR2 is FNYEAQ. With 6 bases removed from V and 5 bases from J, the gap between germline ends came to 28 bases. The CDR3 contains 18 residues. The CDR3: CASRPSWLGSRKEETQYF. In nucleotides, the CDR3 is TGTGCCAGCAGACCTTCCTGGCTGGGGAGCCGGAAGGAGGAGACCCAGTACTTC.

The V call is TRBV10-2, the J call TRBJ2-5; the D gene could be TRBD1 or TRBD2 (7 bases each). The ends were cut back, 1 base at V and 4 bases at J, with 16 bases in the middle. The CDR3 contains 16 residues. Looked up from germline, CDR1 is WSHSY and CDR2 is SAAADI. The CDR3 DNA reads TGCGCCAGCAGTGAGTGGGAGGGGGCGCGGCGAGAGACCCAGTACTTC. This encodes CASSEWEGARRETQYF.

The chain recombines TRBV20-1 with TRBJ2-7, with 10 nucleotides matching TRBD1. This CDR3 has 17 residues. Germline V gene lookup returns CDR1 DFQATT and CDR2 SNEGSKA (reference sequence). The trim removed 1 base at V and 4 bases at J, leaving 13 bases unmatched. The CDR3 DNA reads as TGCAGTGCTAGAGCTTTAGGGACCGGGACAGGGGATTACGAGCAGTACTTC. Translated, it gives CSARALGTGTGDYEQYF.

This clonotype has at least ten counts. CDR3 in amino acids: CASSYVAGGYNEQFF. DNA of the CDR3: TGTGCCAGCAGTTACGTTGCGGGGGGCTACAATGAGCAGTTCTTC. The chain carries TRBV6-5 and TRBJ2-1, with 8 bases that match TRBD2. J lost 3 bases, V lost 2 bases, and 3 bases had no gene match. This CDR3 contains 15 residues. The V gene's germline CDR1 is MNHEY and CDR2 SVGAGI.

This chain uses TRBV27 with TRBJ1-3; D perhaps matches TRBD1 (6 bases). The CDR3 spans 14 residues. V lost 5 bases and J lost 8, with 16 bases in between. Per germline, CDR1 MNHEY and CDR2 SMNVEV (reference sequence). This chain's CDR3 is CASSPTGWADTIYF. The CDR3 DNA sequence: TGTGCCAGCAGTCCCACAGGGTGGGCGGACACCATATATTTT.

J is TRBJ1-2 and V is TRBV27; TRBD1 might be the D (5 bases). The CDR3 loop spans 13 amino acids. V was shortened by 10 bases and J by 2 bases, with 14 bases between the two germline ends. Germline CDR1 and CDR2: MNHEY and SMNVEV (reference sequence). CDR3 in DNA: TGTGCCACTTGGGACGGACCGAACTATGGCTACACCTTC. This sequence encodes CATWDGPNYGYTF.

The chain is built from TRBV10-3 and TRBJ2-2; either TRBD1 or TRBD2 may supply D (5 bases each). CDR3 length equals 15 residues. Germline V gene data show CDR1 as ENHRY and CDR2 as SYGVKD. V lost 3 bases and J 0 bases, leaving 8 bases between the germline ends. Here the CDR3 DNA reads TGTGCCATCAGTGACGGGACCACGAACACCGGGGAGCTGTTTTTT. Residues: CAISDGTTNTGELFF.

The sample holds a few counts of this clonotype. J is TRBJ2-1 and V is TRBV7-2, with D perhaps being TRBD1 or TRBD2 (5 bases each). V was trimmed by 3 bases and J by 9 bases, leaving 12 bases between them. Germline CDR1 SGHTA, CDR2 FQGNSA. CDR3 length: 13 residues. CDR3 loop: CASSFGLGTEQFF. CDR3 nucleotide sequence: TGTGCCAGCAGCTTTGGACTGGGGACTGAGCAGTTCTTC.

This clonotype was detected only a few times. This chain connects TRBV6-6 to TRBJ2-2; D is possibly TRBD1 (5 bases). Germline CDR1 MNHNY, CDR2 SVGAGI (reference sequence). The CDR3 spans 16 residues. V lost 0 bases, J lost 1 base, and 9 bases lay in between. CDR3 nucleotide sequence: TGTGCCAGCAGTTACTCGGCAGGGAAGAACACCGGGGAGCTGTTTTTT. Protein sequence: CASSYSAGKNTGELFF.

J is TRBJ1-5 and V is TRBV7-2; D is unresolved. V shed 4 bases and J shed 8 bases, with 21 bases lying between them. This CDR3 comprises 16 residues. The V gene's germline CDR1 is SGHTA and CDR2 FQGNSA. The CDR3 region is CASSSARYRVDEPQHF. The CDR3 nucleotides are TGTGCCAGCAGCTCCGCCCGATACAGAGTGGATGAGCCCCAGCATTTT. The full variable domain, rest sourced from reference TRBV7-2 and TRBJ1-5, is GAGVSQSPSNKVTEKGKDVELRCDPISGHTALYWYRQSLGQGLEFLIYFQGNSAPDKSGLPSDRFSAERTGGSVSTLTIQRTQQEDSAVYLCASSSARYRVDEPQHFGDGTRLSIL.

V is TRBV10-2 and J is TRBJ2-5; 7 bases map to TRBD2. The J segment lost 2 bases and the V segment lost 0 bases, leaving 3 bases of the junction unmatched. CDR3 size: 15 residues. CDR1 is WSHSY and CDR2 is SAAADI in the germline V gene. For the CDR3, the DNA is TGCGCCAGCAGTGAGTCGACTAGCTGGCAAGAGACCCAGTACTTC. It yields the protein CASSESTSWQETQYF.

The chain carries TRBV6-6 and TRBJ2-5; 9 bases are shared with TRBD1. The CDR3 runs 15 residues. With V trimmed by 3 bases and J by 2 bases, 4 bases remained unmatched. The germline gives CDR1 MNHNY, CDR2 SVGAGI (reference sequence). The CDR3 sequence: CASSYRDRDQETQYF. The DNA for the CDR3 is TGTGCCAGCAGTTATAGGGACAGGGATCAAGAGACCCAGTACTTC.

There are many counts of this clonotype. The chain employs TRBV7-9 and TRBJ2-2; no reliable D call. This CDR3 is built from 10 residues. CDR1 is SEHNR and CDR2 is FQNEAQ in the germline V gene (reference sequence). The V end was cut by 3 bases, the J end by 8 bases, with 1 base between. DNA for the CDR3: TGTGCCAGCAGCTTGGGGGAGCTGTTTTTT. Translation gives CASSLGELFF.

CDR3 in amino acids: CASSLGGQGAFYGYTF. The CDR3 nucleotides are TGTGCCAGCAGCCTAGGGGGACAGGGGGCGTTTTATGGCTACACCTTC. V gene TRBV7-3 combines with J gene TRBJ1-2; 12 bases agree with TRBD1. The CDR3 is made up of 16 amino acids. V shed 5 bases and J 5 bases; nucleotides not matched to a gene: 9. Germline values: CDR1 SGHTA, CDR2 FQGTGA. The full variable domain, its missing parts supplied by reference TRBV7-3 and TRBJ1-2, is GAGVSQTPSNKVTEKGKYVELRCDPISGHTALYWYRQSLGQGPEFLIYFQGTGAADDSGLPNDRFFAVRPEGSVSTLKIQRTERGDSAVYLCASSLGGQGAFYGYTFGSGTRLTVV.